A single sample gave rise to the 32 T cell receptor beta chains below, sequenced in a study of CD8+CD57+ T cells in acquired aplastic anemia. According to the study, genomic DNA was the template for TCR beta VDJ and CDR3 profiling. Via MiXCR, TCRdb re-called the reads, giving one row per CDR3 protein. Of over 150,000 distinct CDR3 sequences detected, roughly half appear once; the ten largest clones hold more than 15%. The sample consisted of sorted CD4+, CD8+, or CD8+CD57+ T cells (not recorded which) from PBMCs. The receptor set was obtained from a human donor in good health, serving as a control.

The chain couples TRBV20-1 to TRBJ1-6, with TRBD1 matching over 8 bases. This CDR3 contains 16 residues. Germline CDR1 and CDR2: DFQATT and SNEGSKA (reference sequence). V lost 1 base, J lost 10 bases, and 12 bases stayed unmatched. The CDR3 DNA reads TGCAGTGCTAGAGTAACAGGGGGTTACGGAGGCTCACCCCTCCACTTT. As protein: CSARVTGGYGGSPLHF.

J is TRBJ2-1 and V is TRBV21-1; TRBD1, the D gene given by the table, was not confirmed from the DNA. TRBV21-1 is a recognized pseudogene. The CDR3 has 14 residues. DNA of the CDR3: TGTGCCAGCAGCGTGACAGGGGACTACAATGAGCAGTTCTTC. Its translation: CASSVTGDYNEQFF.

The gene calls are TRBV29-1 and TRBJ2-1, with TRBD2 matching over 9 bases. This CDR3 has 15 amino acids. After removal of 2 bases from V and 6 bases from J, the junction contained 8 bases not matched to a gene. Germline V gives CDR1 SQVTM, CDR2 ANQGSEA. Here the CDR3 reads CSVERVPSGTNEQFF. Written as DNA, the CDR3 is TGCAGCGTTGAAAGGGTGCCTAGCGGGACCAATGAGCAGTTCTTC.

The table lists this clonotype with many counts. The V call is TRBV15, the J call TRBJ2-3; D unresolved. Germline V lookup: CDR1 LNHNV, CDR2 YYDKDF (reference sequence). Trimming left V 0 bases short and J 2 bases short, with 0 bases between. CDR3 size: 12 residues. Written as DNA, the CDR3 is TGTGCCACCAGCAGAGACACAGATACGCAGTATTTT. Translated, it gives CATSRDTDTQYF.

The chain carries TRBV7-2 and TRBJ1-2; a weak D match, TRBD1 (6 bases). This CDR3 region has 14 residues. Germline lookup yields CDR1 SGHTA and CDR2 FQGNSA. Trimming took 3 bases from V and 7 from J, leaving 15 bases between them. In nucleotides, the CDR3 is TGTGCCAGCAGCTTCTTGTGGACAGCGAGTGGCTACACCTTC. Amino acids: CASSFLWTASGYTF.

This clonotype occurred many times. The CDR3 DNA follows: TGTGCCATCAGCGCTGGGACAGGGGGCAGGGGCTCTGGGGCCAACGTCCTGACTTTC. This encodes CAISAGTGGRGSGANVLTF. The chain combines TRBV10-3 with TRBJ2-6, with TRBD1 identical over 12 bases. This CDR3 contains 19 residues. From germline, CDR1 is ENHRY and CDR2 SYGVKD. The ends lost 6 bases at V and 0 bases at J; junction bases unmatched: 9.

This rearrangement joins TRBV27 to TRBJ1-5, with TRBD1 as a possible D gene (5 bases). V lost 6 bases and J lost 4, with 10 bases in between. In germline, CDR1 is MNHEY, CDR2 SMNVEV (reference sequence). This CDR3 has 13 residues. CDR3 sequence reads: CASRRQINQPQHF. Written as DNA, the CDR3 is TGTGCCAGCAGAAGACAGATAAATCAGCCCCAGCATTTT.

The chain recombines TRBV9 with TRBJ2-7; no definite D call. The CDR3 extends over 13 amino acids. V was shortened by 4 bases and J by 2 bases, with 10 bases between the two germline ends. From germline, CDR1 is SGDLS and CDR2 YYNGEE. CDR3 region: CASSLTVAYEQYF. The CDR3 DNA reads as TGTGCCAGCAGCTTAACCGTAGCCTACGAGCAGTACTTC.

V is TRBV7-2 and J is TRBJ1-2, with D possibly being TRBD1 (6 bases). Germline lookup yields CDR1 SGHTA and CDR2 FQGNSA. This CDR3 spans 12 amino acids. Trimming left V 6 bases short and J 4 bases short, with 9 bases between. The CDR3 DNA reads TGTGCCAGCAGGTCGACAGGCTATGGCTACACCTTC. It is translated as CASRSTGYGYTF.

This clonotype has ten or more counts. The J gene is TRBJ2-5, the V gene TRBV5-8; D possibly corresponds to TRBD1 (6 bases). Trimming shortened V by 2 bases and J by 5 bases, and 13 bases separated the two germline ends. CDR3 length: 14 amino acids. Germline V gives CDR1 SGHTS, CDR2 YDEGEE. CDR3 sequence reads: CASSLRTGRETQYF. The DNA of the CDR3 is TGTGCCAGCAGCTTACGCACAGGGCGGGAGACCCAGTACTTC.

This clonotype was found many times. The genes are TRBV27 and TRBJ1-2; D gene uncertain. Trimming removed 4 bases from V and 3 bases from J, with 15 bases in between. The CDR3 is 15 residues long. CDR1 and CDR2 (germline): MNHEY, SMNVEV (reference sequence). The CDR3 sequence: CASSSVDNPYYGYTF. The CDR3 DNA sequence: TGTGCCAGCAGTTCGGTCGACAACCCATACTATGGCTACACCTTC.

The chain uses TRBV15 and TRBJ1-2; possibly TRBD1 for D (5 bases). The V end lost 4 bases, the J end lost 1 base, and 10 bases lay between the germline ends. The CDR3 sequence is 14 residues long. Germline V gene lookup returns CDR1 LNHNV and CDR2 YYDKDF (reference sequence). This CDR3 is CATSTRDGNYGYTF. The CDR3 DNA follows: TGTGCCACCAGCACCCGGGACGGTAACTATGGCTACACCTTC.

This sequence joins TRBV20-1 and TRBJ2-7, with 8 bases identical to TRBD2. V was pared by 6 bases and J by 7 bases, with 17 bases of the junction left unmatched. The CDR3 contains 15 residues. Germline V lookup: CDR1 DFQATT, CDR2 SNEGSKA (reference sequence). The CDR3 spells CSARRGGRTSLEQYF. The CDR3 coding sequence is TGCAGTGCCAGAAGGGGCGGGAGGACCTCCTTAGAGCAGTACTTC.

Comment on this clonotype: The junction differs from germline at one of its ends, possibly a read error. The rearrangement uses TRBV7-2 and TRBJ2-3, with D perhaps assigned TRBD1 or TRBD2 (5 bases each). CDR3 size: 14 residues. Looked up from germline, CDR1 is SGHTA and CDR2 is FQGNSA. The chain's CDR3 is CASSLRLGPDTQYF. CDR3 sequence (DNA): TGTGCCAGCAGCTTAAGGCTGGGACCAGATACACAGTATTTT.

In this sample, this clonotype turned up once. This may be a read error: a much more frequent sequence differs by one nucleotide. CDR3: CASSQYRGGPYDEQFF. The CDR3 region has the DNA TGCGCCAGCAGCCAGTACCGGGGGGGACCTTACGATGAGCAGTTCTTC. The rearrangement links TRBV4-1 to TRBJ2-7; TRBD2 matches 8 bases. With the DNA end fitting TRBJ2-1 better, the J assignment may be wrong. CDR1 and CDR2 from the germline V gene are MGHRA and YSYEKL. The CDR3 extends over 16 amino acids.

The CDR3 protein is CASRTLLRPGAKAFF. CDR3 in DNA: TGTGCCAGCAGAACTCTACTCCGACCTGGTGCTAAAGCTTTCTTT. The genes are TRBV27 and TRBJ1-1; D gene uncertain. The length of the CDR3 is 15 residues. Germline assignment: CDR1 MNHEY and CDR2 SMNVEV (reference sequence). Trimming removed 6 bases from V and 9 bases from J, with 23 bases in between.

Regarding this clonotype: A much larger clone lies a single base off, so this may be a read error. This rearrangement joins TRBV19 to TRBJ2-3; the D call may be TRBD1 or TRBD2 (5 bases each). This CDR3 contains 15 residues. Trimming pared 5 bases from V and 0 bases from J, leaving 12 bases between. Germline CDR1 reads LNHDA; CDR2 reads SQIVND (reference sequence). The CDR3 region is CASSRSGSSTDTQYF. The DNA of the CDR3 is TGTGCCAGTAGTCGATCAGGGAGTAGCACAGATACGCAGTATTTT.

The sample holds a few counts of this clonotype. V gene TRBV20-1 combines with J gene TRBJ1-1; possible D gene TRBD1, 5 bases. This CDR3 region has 15 residues. Per germline, CDR1 DFQATT and CDR2 SNEGSKA (reference sequence). V was clipped by 6 bases and J by 0 bases, with 17 bases between them. The CDR3 DNA follows: TGCAGTGCCAACCACGGGGGAAATCTGAACACTGAAGCTTTCTTT. Residues: CSANHGGNLNTEAFF.

This rearrangement joins TRBV9 to TRBJ2-5, with 8 bases lining up with TRBD1. This CDR3 spans 17 amino acids. CDR1 is SGDLS and CDR2 is YYNGEE in the germline V gene. Germline trimming cut 3 bases from V and 2 bases from J; bases unmatched to any gene: 12. The CDR3 loop reads CASSAGAGQGYQETQYF. The CDR3 nucleotides are TGTGCCAGCAGCGCGGGGGCCGGACAGGGATATCAAGAGACCCAGTACTTC.

This clonotype was found many times. The CDR3 DNA reads as TGTGCCAGTAGTATAGATCGTGCAAGCCCCACCGATCCACTTAACTATGGCTACACCTTC. Amino acid sequence: CASSIDRASPTDPLNYGYTF. The V and J genes are TRBV19 and TRBJ1-2; D gene uncertain. V was pared by 0 bases and J by 1 base, with 24 bases between. Looked up from germline, CDR1 is LNHDA and CDR2 is SQIVND (reference sequence). The CDR3 has 20 residues. Drawing the rest from reference TRBV19 and TRBJ1-2, the complete variable domain is DGGITQSPKYLFRKEGQNVTLSCEQNLNHDAMYWYRQDPGQGLRLIYYSQIVNDFQKGDIAEGYSVSREKKESFPLTVTSAQKNPTAFYLCASSIDRASPTDPLNYGYTFGSGTRLTVV.

The chain's CDR3 is CSARPRERQFF. CDR3 DNA sequence: TGCAGTGCTAGACCAAGGGAAAGGCAGTTCTTC. The rearrangement joins TRBV20-1 to TRBJ2-1; D is uncertain. Germline CDR1 DFQATT, CDR2 SNEGSKA (reference sequence). CDR3 length equals 11 residues. V shed 2 bases and J shed 12 bases, with 11 bases lying between them.

The V and J genes are TRBV7-3 and TRBJ1-6; D is unclear. Trimming pared 4 bases from V and 10 bases from J, leaving 2 bases between. Germline CDR1 reads SGHTA; CDR2 reads FQGTGA. The CDR3 has 10 amino acids. The CDR3 region has the DNA TGTGCCAGCAGCTCGTCACCCCTCCACTTT. Its translation: CASSSSPLHF. Filled out from reference TRBV7-3 and TRBJ1-6, the complete variable domain reads GAGVSQTPSNKVTEKGKYVELRCDPISGHTALYWYRQSLGQGPEFLIYFQGTGAADDSGLPNDRFFAVRPEGSVSTLKIQRTERGDSAVYLCASSSSPLHFGNGTRLTVT.

This clonotype was seen repeatedly, ten times or more. This chain uses TRBV19 with TRBJ2-7; no reliable D call. V lost 4 bases and J lost 1, with 8 bases in between. This CDR3 is 13 amino acids long. Looked up from germline, CDR1 is LNHDA and CDR2 is SQIVND (reference sequence). CDR3 sequence: CASSKVGSYEQYF. The DNA of the CDR3 is TGTGCCAGTAGTAAGGTGGGATCCTACGAGCAGTACTTC.

This clonotype has at least ten counts. The chain is built from TRBV20-1 and TRBJ2-1; 7 positions match TRBD1. Per the germline V gene, CDR1 is DFQATT and CDR2 is SNEGSKA (reference sequence). The CDR3 extends over 12 amino acids. The V and J ends lost 2 bases and 10 bases, in that order; junction bases with no gene match: 5. Written as DNA, the CDR3 is TGCAGTGCTAGACAGGGGGTAGGGGAGCAGTTCTTC. Its translation: CSARQGVGEQFF.

This clonotype was counted a single time. The chain joins TRBV6-5 to TRBJ2-5, with no clear D. This CDR3 spans 15 amino acids. The V end lost 0 bases, the J end lost 2 bases, and 10 bases lay between the germline ends. Germline V gene sequence: CDR1 MNHEY, CDR2 SVGAGI. Here the CDR3 DNA reads TGTGCCAGCAGTTACTCGCTTTTGGTGCAAGAGACCCAGTACTTC. Its translation: CASSYSLLVQETQYF.

This clonotype was picked up a small number of times. The V gene is TRBV2, the J gene TRBJ2-7; D is unresolved. With 3 bases removed from V and 0 bases from J, the gap between germline ends came to 12 bases. The CDR3 has 15 amino acids. Per germline, CDR1 SNHLY and CDR2 FYNNEI. In DNA form, the CDR3 reads TGTGCCAGCAGTGACCCGATAAAAAGCTCCTACGAGCAGTACTTC. It translates to CASSDPIKSSYEQYF.

The rearrangement uses TRBV24-1 and TRBJ1-1; 9 bases are shared with TRBD1. There are 15 residues in the CDR3. Germline assignment: CDR1 KGHDR and CDR2 SFDVKD. The J segment lost 1 base and the V segment lost 3 bases, leaving 2 bases of the junction unmatched. The CDR3 region is CATSDKDRGNTEAFF. CDR3 nucleotide sequence: TGTGCCACCAGTGATAAGGACAGGGGGAACACTGAAGCTTTCTTT.

This clonotype has a count of ten or more. The chain couples TRBV25-1 to TRBJ1-1; D possibly corresponds to TRBD1 (5 bases). This CDR3 spans 13 amino acids. Germline V gene sequence: CDR1 MGHDK, CDR2 SYGVNS. Trimming took 1 base from V and 11 from J, leaving 14 bases between them. The CDR3 reads CASSESGGSSAFF. CDR3 nucleotides: TGTGCCAGCAGTGAATCTGGGGGGTCTTCGGCTTTCTTT.

Only a few counts were recorded for this clonotype. The gene calls are TRBV14 and TRBJ1-6; D is unresolved. V was shortened by 1 base and J by 10 bases, with 5 bases between the two germline ends. Germline values: CDR1 SGHDN, CDR2 FVKESK. There are 12 residues in the CDR3. CDR3 sequence reads: CASSQARSPLHF. CDR3 in DNA: TGTGCCAGCAGCCAAGCACGCTCACCCCTCCACTTT.

In DNA form, the CDR3 reads TGCAGCGTTGAACTCCTGGGGAGTAGCTCCTACAATGAGCAGTTCTTC. Amino acids: CSVELLGSSSYNEQFF. The chain combines TRBV29-1 with TRBJ2-1, with D possibly being TRBD2 (5 bases). CDR1 SQVTM and CDR2 ANQGSEA come from the germline V gene. The CDR3 spans 16 residues. The V and J ends lost 2 bases and 0 bases respectively, with 14 bases between them.

The rearrangement links TRBV7-6 to TRBJ2-2; TRBD1 aligns across 9 bases. J gave up 5 bases and V 5 bases, and 9 bases lay outside the gene matches. Per the germline V gene, CDR1 is SGHVS and CDR2 is FNYEAQ. The CDR3 totals 16 residues. The CDR3 sequence is CASSLSRDRVTGELFF. Written as DNA, the CDR3 is TGTGCCAGCAGCCTTTCGCGGGACAGGGTTACCGGGGAGCTGTTTTTT.

V is TRBV5-6 and J is TRBJ1-2; D is possibly TRBD1 (5 bases). Germline CDR1 is SGHDT and CDR2 is YYEEEE. The V end was cut by 4 bases, the J end by 11 bases, with 15 bases between. This CDR3 spans 12 amino acids. The CDR3, as DNA: TGTGCCAGCAGCCATGGATGGCGGGGGTACACCTTC. Residues: CASSHGWRGYTF.